This T cell receptor beta chain originates from a study of blood T cell repertoires in COVID-19. Unmatched junction bases numbered 5, after V lost 0 bases and J lost 1 base. The CDR3 spans 17 residues. The germline V gene has CDR1 KGHSH and CDR2 LQKENI. Original analysis: How many nucleated cells were present was estimated from reference gene primer amplification. Assay used: immunoSEQ multiplex PCR; TCRdb lists only in-frame clones, some missing. V and J calls and clone size are copied from that table; D and trimming were computed from the DNA. The sample consists of about 180,000 clones, around 82% of them appearing once.

The chain carries TRBV18 and TRBJ2-3, with TRBD2 matching 9 bases. Material for sequencing was peripheral blood. The clonotype was recovered from a woman older than 75 with acute or convalescent COVID-19. This chain's CDR3 is CASSPPFLAGRTDTQYF. The CDR3 DNA is TGTGCCAGCTCACCACCTTTTCTAGCGGGGCGCACAGATACGCAGTATTTT.